The rows below give T cell receptor beta chains drawn from one sample of a study of T cells in Graves' hyperthyroidism and ophthalmopathy. Using its own MiXCR run on the multiplex PCR reads, TCRdb lists one record per CDR3 protein. The table includes 450,000 to 700,000 distinct CDR3 sequences, 46% detected once. Sequencing used peripheral blood or thyroid tissue (not recorded which). These receptors were collected from an adult woman with Graves' disease, either hyperthyroidism or ophthalmopathy (not recorded which). CDR3s include the opening cysteine and the closing phenylalanine or tryptophan. Each record gives: CDR3 protein, CDR3 DNA, clone size, D gene, CDR3 length, V gene, J gene. The D gene is left open where the match is weak. Clone size is stated in some rows and not others, as once, few, many or a class when expanded.

CDR3: CASSQDGNTEAFF; DNA: TGTGCCAGCAGCCAAGATGGAAACACTGAAGCTTTCTTT; size: many; D: .; length: 13; V: TRBV14; J: TRBJ1-1
CDR3: CASSPFYGPEAFF; DNA: TGTGCCAGCAGCCCCTTTTATGGGCCTGAAGCTTTCTTT; size: .; D: .; length: 13; V: TRBV7-2; J: TRBJ1-1
CDR3: CASSWRLGAEAFF; DNA: TGTGCCAGTAGTTGGCGACTGGGCGCTGAAGCTTTCTTT; size: many; D: .; length: 13; V: TRBV19; J: TRBJ1-1
CDR3: CASKLLTGTYNEQFF; DNA: TGTGCCAGCAAGCTTCTAACTGGTACCTACAATGAGCAGTTCTTC; size: few; D: .; length: 15; V: TRBV7-9; J: TRBJ2-1
CDR3: CASSFRGNSPLHF; DNA: TGTGCCAGCAGTTTTAGGGGCAATTCACCCCTCCACTTT; size: few; D: .; length: 13; V: TRBV28; J: TRBJ1-6
CDR3: CASSSKGQGGYEQYF; DNA: TGTGCCAGCAGCTCGAAGGGACAGGGGGGGTACGAGCAGTACTTC; size: .; D: TRBD1; length: 15; V: TRBV7-2; J: TRBJ2-7
CDR3: CATRTGRGNTGELFF; DNA: TGCGCCACCCGGACAGGGCGAGGAAACACCGGGGAGCTGTTTTTT; size: few; D: TRBD1; length: 15; V: TRBV4-1; J: TRBJ2-2
CDR3: CASTVPGQGSPLHF; DNA: TGTGCCAGCACCGTCCCGGGACAGGGTTCACCCCTCCACTTT; size: .; D: TRBD1; length: 14; V: TRBV19; J: TRBJ1-6
CDR3: CASSDMRQGTYNEQFF; DNA: TGTGCCAGCAGTGATATGAGACAGGGAACCTACAATGAGCAGTTCTTC; size: few; D: TRBD1; length: 16; V: TRBV25-1; J: TRBJ2-1
CDR3: CASSSIGLGYTF; DNA: TGTGCCAGCAGCTCAATCGGTCTTGGCTACACCTTC; size: few; D: .; length: 12; V: TRBV7-9; J: TRBJ1-2
CDR3: CSVGVHGRAYEQYF; DNA: TGCAGCGTTGGGGTGCACGGGAGGGCCTACGAGCAGTACTTC; size: .; D: TRBD2; length: 14; V: TRBV29-1; J: TRBJ2-7
CDR3: CATSDSGRFGETQYF; DNA: TGTGCCACCAGTGACAGCGGGAGGTTTGGGGAGACCCAGTACTTC; size: .; D: TRBD2; length: 15; V: TRBV24-1; J: TRBJ2-5
CDR3: CASDREGYGYTIYF; DNA: TGTGCCAGCGATCGCGAGGGCTATGGCTACACCATATATTTT; size: .; D: .; length: 14; V: TRBV2; J: TRBJ1-3
CDR3: CSVAGTGVSGYTF; DNA: TGCAGCGTTGCCGGGACAGGGGTATCTGGCTACACCTTC; size: many; D: TRBD1; length: 13; V: TRBV29-1; J: TRBJ1-2
CDR3: CSVILDGYSGDTIYF; DNA: TGCAGCGTCATACTAGACGGCTACTCTGGAGACACCATATATTTT; size: .; D: .; length: 15; V: TRBV29-1; J: TRBJ1-3
CDR3: CASSTDGTVYGYTF; DNA: TGCGCCAGCAGCACGGACGGGACAGTCTATGGCTACACCTTC; size: many; D: TRBD1; length: 14; V: TRBV5-1; J: TRBJ1-2
CDR3: CSAPAEYNEQFF; DNA: TGCAGTGCACCTGCCGAGTACAATGAGCAGTTCTTC; size: .; D: .; length: 12; V: TRBV20-1; J: TRBJ2-1
CDR3: CASSRRAGGNTEAFF; DNA: TGTGCCAGCAGCCGTCGGGCAGGGGGGAACACTGAAGCTTTCTTT; size: .; D: TRBD1; length: 15; V: TRBV7-2; J: TRBJ1-1
CDR3: CASSVGDLTRGTQYF; DNA: TGTGCCAGCAGCGTAGGGGACTTAACGAGAGGGACCCAGTACTTC; size: many; D: .; length: 15; V: TRBV9; J: TRBJ2-5
CDR3: CASSQDGVSQETQYF; DNA: TGCGCCAGCAGCCAAGATGGGGTTTCCCAAGAGACCCAGTACTTC; size: many; D: .; length: 15; V: TRBV4-3; J: TRBJ2-5
CDR3: CASSSGLAAQETQYF; DNA: TGTGCCAGCAGTTCGGGACTAGCGGCCCAAGAGACCCAGTACTTC; size: many; D: TRBD2; length: 15; V: TRBV12-3/TRBV12-4; J: TRBJ2-5
CDR3: CATTGRETQYF; DNA: TGTGCCACCACAGGGAGAGAGACCCAGTACTTC; size: many; D: .; length: 11; V: TRBV2; J: TRBJ2-5